The text below deals with one T cell receptor beta chain. It lacks a known antigen. Base-call qualities are not available, and no considerably larger clone is one nucleotide away. Read against the paper, the sample's treatment or condition label means: in vitro stimulation with specific CMV peptide epitopes to enrich CMV-specific T cells. V is cut by 8 bases and J by 2 bases, and the space between the germline ends is 21 bases. CDR1 and CDR2 are read off the germline V gene as SQVTM and ANQGSEA. There are 15 amino acids in the CDR3, from cysteine to phenylalanine inclusive. CDR3 DNA only is kept here, 45 bases in frame from base 1. Reads for this sample came from an Illumina HiSeq 1500. TCRdb took the public reads, trimmed them with fastp at Q25, ran MiXCR for clone calling and kept in-frame beta chains. Identical CDR3 protein sequences are pooled into one entry, listed with their most common genes and DNA. For this sample there are tens of thousands of distinct CDR3 sequences; approximately 19% appear just once. Roughly 53% of the sample is in the top ten clones.

This sample was taken from a study of T cell repertoires in cytomegalovirus infection (dated by TCRdb to the late 2010s). Turning to the overall study: Peptide stimulations targeted recently identified HLA-C-restricted CMV epitopes, whose presentation resists viral immunomodulation, together with well-studied HLA-B-restricted epitopes. Because public TCR beta signatures pointed to carriage of CMV infection together with the matching HLA type, the HLA type of each donor mattered for the analysis.

Summary of the overall study and its limitations: The ex vivo response was dominated by HLA-C-restricted CMV-specific TCR beta clonotypes, which also provided the single most frequent clonotype in two of eight donors. Carriers of CMV infection plus the relevant HLA type were discriminated by the cumulative frequency of public TCR beta family members in the study cohort and in an independent approximately 360-donor cohort.

The specimen was CD8+ T cells from cultured PBMCs, collected from culture after CMV antigen stimulation. This TCR was sampled from a human donor in good health (CMV status not recorded). Some clones in this sample may be carry-over from other donors' samples. The chain is encoded by TRBV29-1 joined to TRBJ1-2; a tentative D match to TRBD1 spans 5 bases. At the DNA level, the sequence is TGCAGCACGGGGAGGAGGCAGGGAGAAAACTATGGCTACACCTTC. Translated, it gives CSTGRRQGENYGYTF.